This T cell receptor (beta chain) is from a study of CD8 T cells in Susac syndrome. Study results and limitations: TCR sequencing and HLA analysis covered a relatively small number of individuals.

TEMRA cells underwent FACS enrichment and CD8+ and CD4+ T cells underwent negative isolation. V lost 1 base and J lost 2, with 12 bases in between. Looked up from germline, CDR1 is MGHDK and CDR2 is SYGVNS. The CDR3 extends over 15 amino acids. A note on this clonotype: The target antigen is unknown.

Reverse transcription of roughly 0.45 to 1 ug RNA was performed with random hexamers. Amplification of TCR beta CDR3 was carried out by immunoSEQ multiplex PCR, which covered 54 Vbeta and 13 Jbeta segments. TCRdb reanalysed the immunoSEQ multiplex PCR reads using MiXCR and keeps one entry per CDR3 protein. The repertoire holds 140,000 to 150,000 distinct CDR3 sequences, with approximately 96% as singletons. Input material: CD4+ T cells from PBMCs. The clonotype comes from a human donor with multiple sclerosis. The chain recombines TRBV25-1 with TRBJ2-7; tentatively, D is TRBD1 (6 bases). The CDR3 loop is CASSEFGQGTYEQYF. CDR3 DNA sequence: TGTGCCAGCAGTGAATTCGGGCAGGGGACCTACGAGCAGTACTTC.